Following are 14 T cell receptor beta chains from one sample sequenced in a study of PD-L1 blockade in urothelial cancer (dated by TCRdb to 2015 to 2018). The intended sense of this specimen's time point label: peripheral blood 6 weeks after treatment start. To prepare the library, the immunoSEQ multiplex PCR assay was applied. As stored in TCRdb, this immuneACCESS dataset retains in-frame rearrangements with V and J assigned. A fraction of the clones does not appear; measured against another copy, unresolved V genes explain less than half of the discrepancy, and the remainder lacks a known reason. Present in this sample are approximately 83,000 clones, 83% of which were seen just once. Roughly 8% of the sample goes to the ten largest clones. Sequenced material: PBMCs, taken around atezolizumab (anti-PD-L1) treatment. Receptors originate from a man in his 70s with urothelial cancer.

The chain carries TRBV5-1 and TRBJ1-4, with a tentative D call TRBD1 (5 bases). Germline CDR1 is SGHRS and CDR2 is YFSETQ. The length of the CDR3 is 14 residues. Trimming left V 5 bases short and J 5 bases short, with 13 bases between. This chain's CDR3 is CASSFTGGNEKLFF. The CDR3 DNA follows: TGCGCCAGCAGTTTTACAGGAGGGAATGAAAAACTGTTTTTT. Looking up the rest from reference TRBV5-1 and TRBJ1-4 gives the full variable domain: KAGVTQTPRYLIKTRGQQVTLSCSPISGHRSVSWYQQTPGQGLQFLFEYFSETQRNKGNFPGRFSGRQFSNSRSEMNVSTLELGDSALYLCASSFTGGNEKLFFGSGTQLSVL.

The V call is TRBV2, the J call TRBJ1-1; a weak D match, TRBD1 (6 bases). The CDR3 length is 16 residues. V gave up 5 bases and J gave up 1 base, with 17 bases separating them. Per the germline V gene, CDR1 is SNHLY and CDR2 is FYNNEI. CDR3 region: CASSHDGPGQNTEAFF. In DNA, the CDR3 is TGTGCCAGCAGTCATGATGGTCCGGGACAGAACACTGAAGCTTTCTTT.

The genes are TRBV5-1 and TRBJ2-5; D not certain. Trimming shortened V by 0 bases and J by 3 bases, and 6 bases separated the two germline ends. This CDR3 has 13 amino acids. Germline CDR1 reads SGHRS; CDR2 reads YFSETQ. CDR3 nucleotides: TGCGCCAGCAGCTTGGGTGAGGAAGAGACCCAGTACTTC. It yields the protein CASSLGEEETQYF.

This clone was counted between two and nine times. The chain couples TRBV4-3 to TRBJ2-3; D is possibly TRBD1 (6 bases). Between the trimmed V and J ends, which lost 1 base and 2 bases, there was a span of 13 bases. CDR1 LGHNA and CDR2 YSLEER come from the germline V gene. This CDR3 is built from 16 residues. The CDR3 reads CASSQVGTSLTDTQYF. In DNA, the CDR3 is TGCGCCAGCAGCCAAGTGGGGACATCCCTCACAGATACGCAGTATTTT.

The V call is TRBV15, the J call TRBJ1-5; D ambiguous. The CDR3 loop spans 12 amino acids. In germline, CDR1 is LNHNV, CDR2 YYDKDF (reference sequence). V lost 1 base and J 6 bases, leaving 4 bases between the germline ends. The CDR3 loop reads CATSRGGQPQHF. CDR3 nucleotides: TGTGCCACCAGCAGAGGCGGTCAGCCCCAGCATTTT. Filled out from reference TRBV15 and TRBJ1-5, the complete variable domain reads DAMVIQNPRYQVTQFGKPVTLSCSQTLNHNVMYWYQQKSSQAPKLLFHYYDKDFNNEADTPDNFQSRRPNTSFCFLDIRSPGLGDTAMYLCATSRGGQPQHFGDGTRLSIL.

The genes are TRBV27 and TRBJ2-7; TRBD1 might be the D (5 bases). Germline V gene data show CDR1 as MNHEY and CDR2 as SMNVEV (reference sequence). The V end lost 4 bases, the J end lost 5 bases, and 12 bases lay between the germline ends. The CDR3 is 13 amino acids. The CDR3 protein is CASSYTRVDEQYF. For the CDR3, the DNA is TGTGCCAGCAGTTACACCAGGGTAGACGAGCAGTACTTC.

The chain recombines TRBV5-1 with TRBJ2-7, with TRBD2 identical over 11 bases. Germline trimming cut 3 bases from V and 6 bases from J; bases unmatched to any gene: 11. Germline-derived CDR1 and CDR2 are SGHRS and YFSETQ. The CDR3 spans 16 residues. The CDR3 spells CASSSEPGLAVGEQYF. DNA of the CDR3: TGCGCCAGCAGCTCCGAACCGGGACTAGCGGTGGGCGAGCAGTACTTC.

The chain has TRBV5-4 and TRBJ2-5, with D possibly matching TRBD2 (6 bases). With 0 bases removed from V and 4 bases from J, the gap between germline ends came to 10 bases. CDR3 length: 14 amino acids. From germline, CDR1 is SGHNT and CDR2 YYREEE (reference sequence). CDR3 nucleotide sequence: TGTGCCAGCAGCTTGGATGAGCGGGCAGAGACCCAGTACTTC. Protein sequence: CASSLDERAETQYF.

The V call is TRBV29-1, the J call TRBJ1-1; a weak D match, TRBD1 (5 bases). CDR1 is SQVTM and CDR2 is ANQGSEA in the germline V gene. This CDR3 comprises 14 residues. Trimming removed 0 bases from V and 5 bases from J, with 13 bases in between. Written as DNA, the CDR3 is TGCAGCGTTGAAGAGGCAGGGAGGGAGACTGAAGCTTTCTTT. Translation: CSVEEAGRETEAFF.

The chain employs TRBV2 and TRBJ2-2; 10 positions match TRBD1. Germline V gene data show CDR1 as SNHLY and CDR2 as FYNNEI. V dropped 2 bases and J dropped 7; count of bases not matched to a gene: 7. The CDR3 spans 16 residues. As DNA, the CDR3 is TGTGCCAGCAGTGAATGGGGACAGGGGAACGTCGGGGAGCTGTTTTTT. It yields the protein CASSEWGQGNVGELFF. The variable domain in full, with the rest retrieved from reference TRBV2 and TRBJ2-2, is EPEVTQTPSHQVTQMGQEVILRCVPISNHLYFYWYRQILGQKVEFLVSFYNNEISEKSEIFDDQFSVERPDGSNFTLKIRSTKLEDSAMYFCASSEWGQGNVGELFFGEGSRLTVL.

The chain links TRBV7-3 to TRBJ2-3; unclear D gene. This CDR3 is built from 13 residues. Germline lookup yields CDR1 SGHTA and CDR2 FQGTGA. Trimming removed 0 bases at V and 5 bases at J, with 6 bases between. This CDR3 is CASSLTTGDTQYF. The CDR3 coding sequence is TGTGCCAGCAGCTTAACCACGGGAGATACGCAGTATTTT.

This chain links TRBV5-1 with TRBJ2-1, with TRBD1 identical over 7 bases. This CDR3 region has 16 residues. Trimming at V came to 4 bases and at J to 0 bases, leaving 7 bases not matched to a gene. Germline V lookup: CDR1 SGHRS, CDR2 YFSETQ. The CDR3 DNA reads TGCGCCAGCAGCACGGGCTACAGGGGCTCCTACAATGAGCAGTTCTTC. It is translated as CASSTGYRGSYNEQFF.

The rearrangement joins TRBV7-2 to TRBJ1-5, with 12 bases that match TRBD1. The V gene's germline CDR1 is SGHTA and CDR2 FQGNSA. The CDR3 spans 15 residues. With V trimmed by 5 bases and J by 5 bases, 4 bases remained unmatched. CDR3 DNA sequence: TGTGCCAGCAGCGGAGGGACAGGGGGCCATCAGCCCCAGCATTTT. Amino acids: CASSGGTGGHQPQHF.

The chain uses TRBV5-6 and TRBJ2-7, with 8 bases fitting TRBD1. The CDR3 totals 14 residues. The germline CDR1 and CDR2 sequences are SGHDT and YYEEEE. Trimming removed 4 bases from V and 1 base from J; junction bases left unmatched: 4. The CDR3 DNA reads as TGTGCCAGCAGCCTTGGACAGGGATCCTACGAGCAGTACTTC. Protein product: CASSLGQGSYEQYF.